Listed below are T cell receptor beta chains from one sample, sequenced in a study of cytomegalovirus exposure and HLA in healthy donors. Libraries were prepared by immunoSEQ multiplex PCR; TCRdb keeps only in-frame clonotypes and omits some of them. Of under 200,000 clones in the sample, roughly 84% were seen once. The material sequenced was PBMCs. Source of these receptors: a young man in good health and CMV-seronegative. CDR3s include the opening cysteine and the closing phenylalanine or tryptophan. Each record gives: D gene, J gene, V gene, clone size, CDR3 protein, CDR3 DNA. D genes are given only for firm matches. A row's size may be missing; if present it is once, few, many or a size class.

D gene: NA; J gene: TRBJ2-7; V gene: TRBV2; clone size: NA; CDR3 protein: CASSGRTEVSYEQYF; CDR3 DNA: TGTGCCAGCAGCGGGCGGACAGAGGTGTCCTACGAGCAGTACTTC
D gene: TRBD2; J gene: TRBJ2-1; V gene: TRBV30; clone size: NA; CDR3 protein: CAWSALGLAVYNEQFF; CDR3 DNA: TGTGCCTGGAGTGCCCTAGGACTAGCGGTATACAATGAGCAGTTCTTC
D gene: NA; J gene: TRBJ2-3; V gene: TRBV5-1; clone size: NA; CDR3 protein: CASSLFKWGPDSTDTQYF; CDR3 DNA: TGCGCCAGCAGCTTGTTTAAATGGGGCCCCGATAGCACAGATACGCAGTATTTT
D gene: NA; J gene: TRBJ2-5; V gene: TRBV19; clone size: NA; CDR3 protein: CASSKGDGETQYF; CDR3 DNA: TGTGCCAGTAGTAAGGGGGATGGGGAGACCCAGTACTTC
D gene: TRBD2; J gene: TRBJ2-5; V gene: TRBV7-8; clone size: NA; CDR3 protein: CASSGGLVETQYF; CDR3 DNA: TGTGCCAGCAGCGGCGGACTAGTTGAGACCCAGTACTTC
D gene: TRBD1; J gene: TRBJ1-5; V gene: TRBV30; clone size: NA; CDR3 protein: CAWSIARGPYSNQPQHF; CDR3 DNA: TGTGCCTGGAGTATTGCAAGGGGGCCTTATAGCAATCAGCCCCAGCATTTT
D gene: NA; J gene: TRBJ2-2; V gene: TRBV6-5; clone size: NA; CDR3 protein: CASSYGQAGELFF; CDR3 DNA: TGTGCCAGCAGTTACGGCCAGGCCGGGGAGCTGTTTTTT
D gene: TRBD1; J gene: TRBJ1-2; V gene: TRBV27; clone size: few; CDR3 protein: CASSLWDRGLPYTF; CDR3 DNA: TGTGCCAGCAGTTTATGGGACAGGGGGCTTCCCTACACCTTC
D gene: TRBD2; J gene: TRBJ2-1; V gene: TRBV27; clone size: NA; CDR3 protein: CASSLLAGAGYNEQFF; CDR3 DNA: TGTGCCAGCAGTTTACTAGCGGGAGCTGGATACAATGAGCAGTTCTTC
D gene: NA; J gene: TRBJ1-1; V gene: TRBV2; clone size: NA; CDR3 protein: CASSRTATEAFF; CDR3 DNA: TGTGCCAGCAGTCGGACAGCCACTGAAGCTTTCTTT
D gene: NA; J gene: TRBJ2-1; V gene: TRBV10-1; clone size: NA; CDR3 protein: CASSESLNRGNEQFF; CDR3 DNA: TGCGCCAGCAGTGAGTCGCTGAACAGAGGGAATGAGCAGTTCTTC
D gene: NA; J gene: TRBJ1-2; V gene: TRBV4-1; clone size: NA; CDR3 protein: CASSETIRLANYGYTF; CDR3 DNA: TGCGCCAGCAGCGAAACGATCCGGTTAGCTAACTATGGCTACACCTTC
D gene: NA; J gene: TRBJ2-5; V gene: TRBV7-8; clone size: NA; CDR3 protein: CASSLIGGREGETQYF; CDR3 DNA: TGTGCCAGCAGCTTAATTGGAGGAAGGGAAGGGGAGACCCAGTACTTC
D gene: NA; J gene: TRBJ1-5; V gene: TRBV6-1; clone size: NA; CDR3 protein: CASSEARWGAVQPQHF; CDR3 DNA: TGTGCCAGCAGTGAAGCGCGTTGGGGCGCGGTTCAGCCCCAGCATTTT
D gene: NA; J gene: TRBJ1-1; V gene: TRBV6-5; clone size: NA; CDR3 protein: CASSSDSPNTEAFF; CDR3 DNA: TGTGCCAGCAGTTCCGACAGCCCGAACACTGAAGCTTTCTTT
D gene: NA; J gene: TRBJ2-7; V gene: TRBV6-5; clone size: NA; CDR3 protein: CASSYSTRASYEQYF; CDR3 DNA: TGTGCCAGCAGTTACTCAACGCGAGCCTCCTACGAGCAGTACTTC
D gene: TRBD2; J gene: TRBJ2-7; V gene: TRBV5-6; clone size: NA; CDR3 protein: CASSFSGRDYEQYF; CDR3 DNA: TGTGCCAGCAGCTTTTCCGGGAGGGACTACGAGCAGTACTTC
D gene: NA; J gene: TRBJ2-1; V gene: TRBV15; clone size: once; CDR3 protein: CATSREGEGYNEQFF; CDR3 DNA: TGTGCCACCAGCAGGGAGGGAGAGGGATACAATGAGCAGTTCTTC
D gene: NA; J gene: TRBJ2-7; V gene: TRBV7-6; clone size: NA; CDR3 protein: CASSLGASLDYEQYF; CDR3 DNA: TGTGCCAGCAGCTTGGGCGCCAGCCTCGACTACGAGCAGTACTTC
D gene: TRBD2; J gene: TRBJ2-5; V gene: TRBV6-1; clone size: NA; CDR3 protein: CASRIQSGAGETQYF; CDR3 DNA: TGTGCCAGCAGGATCCAGAGCGGGGCGGGGGAGACCCAGTACTTC
D gene: NA; J gene: TRBJ1-3; V gene: TRBV9; clone size: NA; CDR3 protein: CASSASDTSGNTIYF; CDR3 DNA: TGTGCCAGCAGCGCAAGTGACACTTCTGGAAACACCATATATTTT
D gene: TRBD2; J gene: TRBJ2-3; V gene: TRBV9; clone size: NA; CDR3 protein: CASSVGASGGMQYF; CDR3 DNA: TGTGCCAGCAGCGTAGGGGCTAGCGGGGGGATGCAGTATTTT
D gene: TRBD2; J gene: TRBJ2-5; V gene: TRBV6-1; clone size: NA; CDR3 protein: CASSQGLAGGPGETQYF; CDR3 DNA: TGTGCCAGCAGTCAAGGACTAGCGGGAGGGCCGGGAGAGACCCAGTACTTC
D gene: NA; J gene: TRBJ2-7; V gene: TRBV27; clone size: NA; CDR3 protein: CASSLGGSLDEQYF; CDR3 DNA: TGTGCCAGCAGTTTAGGGGGGAGTTTAGATGAGCAGTACTTC
D gene: NA; J gene: TRBJ1-5; V gene: TRBV27; clone size: NA; CDR3 protein: CASRSSVWNQPQHF; CDR3 DNA: TGTGCCAGCAGATCATCGGTTTGGAATCAGCCCCAGCATTTT
D gene: TRBD2; J gene: TRBJ2-6; V gene: TRBV30; clone size: NA; CDR3 protein: CAWGTLAGGLSGANVLTF; CDR3 DNA: TGTGCCTGGGGGACCCTAGCGGGGGGGCTCTCTGGGGCCAACGTCCTGACTTTC
D gene: TRBD1; J gene: TRBJ1-4; V gene: TRBV30; clone size: NA; CDR3 protein: CAWTTGNEKLFF; CDR3 DNA: TGTGCCTGGACGACAGGGAATGAAAAACTGTTTTTT
D gene: TRBD1; J gene: TRBJ1-6; V gene: TRBV18; clone size: NA; CDR3 protein: CASSPTGDPLPLHF; CDR3 DNA: TGTGCCAGCTCACCGACAGGGGACCCACTTCCCCTCCACTTT
D gene: TRBD1; J gene: TRBJ1-2; V gene: TRBV25-1; clone size: NA; CDR3 protein: CASTKSGRGYGYTF; CDR3 DNA: TGTGCCAGCACCAAAAGCGGCAGGGGGTATGGCTACACCTTC
D gene: TRBD2; J gene: TRBJ2-7; V gene: TRBV5-1; clone size: NA; CDR3 protein: CASSLVGLADYEQYF; CDR3 DNA: TGCGCCAGCAGCTTGGTCGGACTAGCAGATTACGAGCAGTACTTC
D gene: NA; J gene: TRBJ2-7; V gene: TRBV9; clone size: NA; CDR3 protein: CASSVDPAGTYEQYF; CDR3 DNA: TGTGCCAGCAGCGTAGATCCCGCGGGGACCTACGAGCAGTACTTC
D gene: NA; J gene: TRBJ1-1; V gene: TRBV30; clone size: NA; CDR3 protein: CASERGGVTEAFF; CDR3 DNA: TGTGCCTCCGAACGGGGAGGAGTCACTGAAGCTTTCTTT
D gene: TRBD1; J gene: TRBJ1-5; V gene: TRBV5-1; clone size: once; CDR3 protein: CASSLGTGGASFKQPQHF; CDR3 DNA: TGCGCCAGCAGCTTGGGGACAGGGGGCGCTTCGTTTAAGCAGCCCCAGCATTTT
D gene: TRBD2; J gene: TRBJ2-1; V gene: TRBV10-3; clone size: NA; CDR3 protein: CAIYSGLAGFQNEQFF; CDR3 DNA: TGTGCCATCTATTCGGGACTAGCGGGGTTCCAGAATGAGCAGTTCTTC
D gene: NA; J gene: TRBJ2-1; V gene: TRBV5-1; clone size: NA; CDR3 protein: CASSFLPGDQIDEQFF; CDR3 DNA: TGCGCCAGCAGCTTCTTGCCGGGGGATCAAATCGATGAGCAGTTCTTC
D gene: NA; J gene: TRBJ2-2; V gene: TRBV4-1; clone size: NA; CDR3 protein: CASRKGAGELFF; CDR3 DNA: TGCGCCAGCAGGAAAGGGGCCGGGGAGCTGTTTTTT
D gene: TRBD1; J gene: TRBJ2-7; V gene: TRBV5-1; clone size: NA; CDR3 protein: CASSLTGGPAYEQYF; CDR3 DNA: TGCGCCAGCAGCTTAACAGGGGGTCCTGCCTACGAGCAGTACTTC
D gene: NA; J gene: TRBJ2-2; V gene: TRBV5-1; clone size: NA; CDR3 protein: CASSLRGNTGELFF; CDR3 DNA: TGCGCCAGCAGCTTGCGGGGGAACACCGGGGAGCTGTTTTTT
D gene: TRBD2; J gene: TRBJ2-1; V gene: TRBV6-5; clone size: few; CDR3 protein: CASSGLAGGNEQFF; CDR3 DNA: TGTGCCAGCAGTGGACTAGCGGGGGGAAATGAGCAGTTCTTC
D gene: NA; J gene: TRBJ2-7; V gene: TRBV28; clone size: NA; CDR3 protein: CASRTTQGFYEQYF; CDR3 DNA: TGTGCCAGCAGGACAACCCAGGGTTTCTACGAGCAGTACTTC
D gene: TRBD2; J gene: TRBJ2-2; V gene: TRBV27; clone size: few; CDR3 protein: CASRLLTSGGLNTGELFF; CDR3 DNA: TGTGCCAGCAGGCTCCTGACTAGCGGGGGGTTGAACACCGGGGAGCTGTTTTTT
D gene: TRBD1; J gene: TRBJ2-7; V gene: TRBV2; clone size: NA; CDR3 protein: CASSEIGTGAYEQYF; CDR3 DNA: TGTGCCAGCAGTGAAATCGGGACAGGGGCCTACGAGCAGTACTTC
D gene: NA; J gene: TRBJ2-7; V gene: TRBV7-8; clone size: NA; CDR3 protein: CASSLSVSRVGEQYF; CDR3 DNA: TGTGCCAGCAGCTTATCAGTTAGCAGAGTCGGCGAGCAGTACTTC
D gene: TRBD1; J gene: TRBJ1-1; V gene: TRBV7-9; clone size: NA; CDR3 protein: CASSSSRDRGRAFF; CDR3 DNA: TGTGCCAGCAGCTCCTCCCGGGACAGGGGGCGGGCTTTCTTT
D gene: NA; J gene: TRBJ1-1; V gene: TRBV18; clone size: NA; CDR3 protein: CASSPLQRETEAFF; CDR3 DNA: TGTGCCAGCTCACCGCTTCAGCGGGAGACTGAAGCTTTCTTT
D gene: TRBD2; J gene: TRBJ2-3; V gene: TRBV2; clone size: NA; CDR3 protein: CASNNSSGRVYTQYF; CDR3 DNA: TGTGCCAGCAACAATTCTAGCGGGAGAGTATATACGCAGTATTTT
D gene: NA; J gene: TRBJ1-1; V gene: TRBV7-8; clone size: NA; CDR3 protein: CASSLARPRTNMNTEAFF; CDR3 DNA: TGTGCCAGCAGCTTAGCCAGGCCCAGAACGAATATGAACACTGAAGCTTTCTTT
D gene: TRBD1; J gene: TRBJ1-2; V gene: TRBV5-1; clone size: NA; CDR3 protein: CASSHLTGDNYGYTF; CDR3 DNA: TGCGCCAGCAGCCACCTAACAGGGGATAACTATGGCTACACCTTC
D gene: NA; J gene: TRBJ2-1; V gene: TRBV7-6; clone size: NA; CDR3 protein: CASSLKRPSSYNEQFF; CDR3 DNA: TGTGCCAGCAGCTTAAAGCGGCCCAGCTCCTACAATGAGCAGTTCTTC
D gene: TRBD1; J gene: TRBJ2-7; V gene: TRBV19; clone size: NA; CDR3 protein: CASSPGGTGVHEQYF; CDR3 DNA: TGTGCCAGTAGTCCCGGAGGGACAGGGGTCCACGAGCAGTACTTC
D gene: TRBD2; J gene: TRBJ2-1; V gene: TRBV18; clone size: NA; CDR3 protein: CASSPQTSGFYNEQFF; CDR3 DNA: TGTGCCAGCTCACCGCAGACTAGCGGGTTTTACAATGAGCAGTTCTTC